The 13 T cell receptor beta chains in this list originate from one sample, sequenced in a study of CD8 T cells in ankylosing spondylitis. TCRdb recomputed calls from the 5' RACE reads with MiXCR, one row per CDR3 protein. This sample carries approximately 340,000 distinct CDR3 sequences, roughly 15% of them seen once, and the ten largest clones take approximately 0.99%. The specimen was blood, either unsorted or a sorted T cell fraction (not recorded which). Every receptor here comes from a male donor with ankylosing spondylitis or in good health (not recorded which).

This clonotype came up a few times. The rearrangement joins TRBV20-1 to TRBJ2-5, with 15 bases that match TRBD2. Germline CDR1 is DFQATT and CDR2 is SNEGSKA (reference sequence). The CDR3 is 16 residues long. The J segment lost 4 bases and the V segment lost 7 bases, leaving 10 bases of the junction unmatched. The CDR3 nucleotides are TGCAGTGTGAGGACTAGCGGGAGGGCCTGGGGAGAGACCCAGTACTTC. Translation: CSVRTSGRAWGETQYF.

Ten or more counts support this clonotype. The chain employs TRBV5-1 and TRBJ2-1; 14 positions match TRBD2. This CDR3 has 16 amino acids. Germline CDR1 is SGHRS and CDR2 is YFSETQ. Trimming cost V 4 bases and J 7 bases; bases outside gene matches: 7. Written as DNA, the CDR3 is TGCGCCAGCAGCCCAGGACTAGCGGGAGGAGAAAATGAGCAGTTCTTC. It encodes CASSPGLAGGENEQFF.

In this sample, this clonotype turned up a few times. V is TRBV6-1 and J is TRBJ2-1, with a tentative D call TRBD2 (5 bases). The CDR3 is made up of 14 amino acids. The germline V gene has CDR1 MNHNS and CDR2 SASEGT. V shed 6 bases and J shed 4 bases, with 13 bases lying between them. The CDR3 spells CASSFGEKYNEQFF. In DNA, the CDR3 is TGTGCCAGCAGCTTCGGGGAGAAATACAATGAGCAGTTCTTC.

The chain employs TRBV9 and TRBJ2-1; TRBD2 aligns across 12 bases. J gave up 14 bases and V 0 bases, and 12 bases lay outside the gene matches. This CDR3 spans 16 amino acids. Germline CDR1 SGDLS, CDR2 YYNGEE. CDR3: CASSVGLGLAGAEEFF. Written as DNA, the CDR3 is TGTGCCAGCAGCGTAGGGTTGGGACTAGCGGGCGCCGAGGAGTTCTTC.

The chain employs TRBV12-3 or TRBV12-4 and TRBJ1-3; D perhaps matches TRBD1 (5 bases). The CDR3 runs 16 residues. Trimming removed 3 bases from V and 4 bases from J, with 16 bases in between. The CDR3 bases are TGTGCCAGCAGTTTTTCCCTCCCCGGGGGGGGAAACACCATATATTTT. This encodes CASSFSLPGGGNTIYF.

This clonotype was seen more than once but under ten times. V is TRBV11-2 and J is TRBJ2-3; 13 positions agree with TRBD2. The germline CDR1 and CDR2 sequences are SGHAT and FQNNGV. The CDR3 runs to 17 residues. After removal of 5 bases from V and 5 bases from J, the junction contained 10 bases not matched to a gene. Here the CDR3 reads CASSPQGLAGDGDTQYF. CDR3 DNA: TGTGCCAGCAGCCCACAAGGACTAGCGGGAGATGGAGATACGCAGTATTTT. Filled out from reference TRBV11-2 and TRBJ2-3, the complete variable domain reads EAGVAQSPRYKIIEKRQSVAFWCNPISGHATLYWYQQILGQGPKLLIQFQNNGVVDDSQLPKDRFSAERLKGVDSTLKIQPAKLEDSAVYLCASSPQGLAGDGDTQYFGPGTRLTVL.

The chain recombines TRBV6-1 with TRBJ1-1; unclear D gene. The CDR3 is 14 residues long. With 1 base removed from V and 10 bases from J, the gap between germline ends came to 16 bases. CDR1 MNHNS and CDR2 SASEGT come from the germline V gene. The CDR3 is CASSEGRRWEGAFF. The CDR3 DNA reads TGTGCCAGCAGTGAAGGACGGAGGTGGGAGGGAGCTTTCTTT.

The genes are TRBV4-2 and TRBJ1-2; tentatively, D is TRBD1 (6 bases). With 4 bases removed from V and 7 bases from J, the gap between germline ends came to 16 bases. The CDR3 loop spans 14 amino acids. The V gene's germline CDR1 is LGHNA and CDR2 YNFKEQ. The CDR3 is CASSPPQGRGGYTF. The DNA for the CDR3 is TGTGCCAGCAGCCCTCCACAGGGTAGGGGTGGCTACACCTTC.

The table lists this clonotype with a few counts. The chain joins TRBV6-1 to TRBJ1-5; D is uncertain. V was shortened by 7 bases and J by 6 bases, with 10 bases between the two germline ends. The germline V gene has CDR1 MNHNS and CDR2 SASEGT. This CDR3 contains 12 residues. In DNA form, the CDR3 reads TGTGCCAGCACTCCGGCGGGTCAGCCCCAGCATTTT. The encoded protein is CASTPAGQPQHF.

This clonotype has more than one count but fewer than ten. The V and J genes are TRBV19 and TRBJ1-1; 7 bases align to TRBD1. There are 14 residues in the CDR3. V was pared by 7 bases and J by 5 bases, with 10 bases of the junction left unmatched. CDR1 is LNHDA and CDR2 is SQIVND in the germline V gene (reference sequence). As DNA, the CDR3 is TGTGCCAGTACCGTTGGACAGGCCAGGACTGAAGCTTTCTTT. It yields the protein CASTVGQARTEAFF.

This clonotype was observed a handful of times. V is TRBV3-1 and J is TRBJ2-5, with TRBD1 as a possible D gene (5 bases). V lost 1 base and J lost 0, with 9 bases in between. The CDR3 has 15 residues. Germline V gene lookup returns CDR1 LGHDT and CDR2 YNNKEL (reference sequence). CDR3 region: CASSQVSGYQETQYF. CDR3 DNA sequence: TGTGCCAGCAGCCAAGTGTCAGGGTACCAAGAGACCCAGTACTTC.

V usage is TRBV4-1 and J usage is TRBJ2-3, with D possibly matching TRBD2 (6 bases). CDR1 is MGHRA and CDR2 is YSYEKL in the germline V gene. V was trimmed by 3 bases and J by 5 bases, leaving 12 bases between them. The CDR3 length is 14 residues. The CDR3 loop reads CASSQRGGEDTQYF. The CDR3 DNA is TGCGCCAGCAGCCAGCGGGGCGGGGAAGATACGCAGTATTTT.

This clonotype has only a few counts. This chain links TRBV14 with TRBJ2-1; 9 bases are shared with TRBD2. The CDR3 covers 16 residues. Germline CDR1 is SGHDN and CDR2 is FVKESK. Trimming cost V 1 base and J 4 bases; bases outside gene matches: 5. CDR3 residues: CASSQGSSGVYNEQFF. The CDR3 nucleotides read TGTGCCAGCAGCCAAGGGTCTAGCGGGGTATACAATGAGCAGTTCTTC. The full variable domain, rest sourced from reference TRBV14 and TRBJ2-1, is EAGVTQFPSHSVIEKGQTVTLRCDPISGHDNLYWYRRVMGKEIKFLLHFVKESKQDESGMPNNRFLAERTGGTYSTLKVQPAELEDSGVYFCASSQGSSGVYNEQFFGPGTRLTVL.